This TCR beta chain derives from a study of blood T cell repertoires in COVID-19. Study-level background: The United States, Italy and Spain supplied acute and convalescent COVID-19 samples. Sources were T cells, B-cell-depleted T cells, or PBMCs; the material itself was cDNA or gDNA.

Repertoires were generated with immunoSEQ multiplex PCR, while TCRdb's copy carries only in-frame clones and drops some. The sample holds some 370,000 clones, 90% seen once. The CDR3 is made up of 14 amino acids. This receptor was obtained from a young man with active or convalescent COVID-19. The sample consisted of peripheral blood. This chain connects TRBV12-2 to TRBJ2-7; the D call in the table, TRBD1, was not verified against the DNA. TRBV12-2 is marked as a pseudogene. CDR3 sequence: CASRLVDRVHEQYF. CDR3 DNA sequence: TGTGCAAGTCGCTTAGTGGACAGGGTTCACGAGCAGTACTTC.